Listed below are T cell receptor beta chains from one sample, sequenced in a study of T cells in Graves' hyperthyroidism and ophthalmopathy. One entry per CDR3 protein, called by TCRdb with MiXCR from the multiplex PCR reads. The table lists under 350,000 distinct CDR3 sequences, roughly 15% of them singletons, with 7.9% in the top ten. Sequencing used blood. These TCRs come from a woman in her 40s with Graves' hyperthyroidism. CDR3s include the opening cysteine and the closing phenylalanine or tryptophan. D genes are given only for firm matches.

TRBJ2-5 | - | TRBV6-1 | CASISESQYF
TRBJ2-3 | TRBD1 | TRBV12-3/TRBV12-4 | CASSLGQGLGTDTQYF
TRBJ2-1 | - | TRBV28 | CASSLEAVDLYNEQFF
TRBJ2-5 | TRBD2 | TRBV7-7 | CASSQGLAGEGKTQYF
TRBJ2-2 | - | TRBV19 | CASTTSRLVSGELFF
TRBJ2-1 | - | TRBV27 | CASSPTDDAWGNEQFF
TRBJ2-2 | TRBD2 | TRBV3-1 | CASTSGLVNTGELFF
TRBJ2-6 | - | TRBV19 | CASSIDGAGGVNVLTF
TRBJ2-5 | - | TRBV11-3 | CASSLPPGQETQYF
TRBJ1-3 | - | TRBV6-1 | CASSKGLSGNTIYF
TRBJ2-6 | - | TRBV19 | CASTPLRRGANVLTF
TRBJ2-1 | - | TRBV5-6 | CASSLVRGLEQFF
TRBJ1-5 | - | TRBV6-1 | CASVSGWQPQHF
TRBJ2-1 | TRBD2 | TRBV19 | CATRRASGYNEQFF
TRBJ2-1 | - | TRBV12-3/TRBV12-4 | CASKRAGLNSYNEQFF